Listed below are T cell receptor beta chains from one sample, sequenced in a study of blood T cell repertoires in COVID-19. Data came from immunoSEQ multiplex PCR; TCRdb stores just in-frame clones and leaves some out. The data hold 90,000 to 110,000 clones, with approximately 82% observed a single time. The sample taken for sequencing was peripheral blood. The source of these receptors is an elderly woman with active or convalescent COVID-19. The CDR3 runs from the conserved cysteine through the conserved F or W. D genes are given only for firm matches. A clone size is listed for some rows: how often the clone was seen (once, few, many), or a class if it is expanded.

v_call: TRBV4-2; cdr3_length: 17; clone_size: .; j_call: TRBJ2-1; d_call: TRBD2; cdr3_nt: TGTGCCAGCAGCCCAGGACTAGCGGGATTGGCCTACAATGAGCAGTTCTTC; cdr3_aa: CASSPGLAGLAYNEQFF
v_call: TRBV3-1/TRBV3-2; cdr3_length: 16; clone_size: .; j_call: TRBJ2-1; d_call: TRBD2; cdr3_nt: TGTGCCAGCAGCCAGAGTAGCGGGTCATCCTACAATGAGCAGTTCTTC; cdr3_aa: CASSQSSGSSYNEQFF
v_call: TRBV3-1/TRBV3-2; cdr3_length: 14; clone_size: .; j_call: TRBJ1-1; d_call: TRBD1; cdr3_nt: TGTGCCAGCAGCTCCACAGGGGCGCGTACTGAAGCTTTCTTT; cdr3_aa: CASSSTGARTEAFF
v_call: TRBV7-2; cdr3_length: 12; clone_size: .; j_call: TRBJ2-7; d_call: .; cdr3_nt: TGTGCCAGCAGCTTTAACAGGGCTGGGTATTACTTC; cdr3_aa: CASSFNRAGYYF
v_call: TRBV6-5; cdr3_length: 15; clone_size: .; j_call: TRBJ1-5; d_call: .; cdr3_nt: TGTGCCAGCAAGGGTCAAGGGGCTCTCAATCAGCCCCAGCATTTT; cdr3_aa: CASKGQGALNQPQHF
v_call: TRBV11-2; cdr3_length: 16; clone_size: once; j_call: TRBJ2-2; d_call: .; cdr3_nt: TGTGCCAGCAGCTCGCTAGCGCGGCCCAAAACCGGGGAGCTGTTTTTT; cdr3_aa: CASSSLARPKTGELFF
v_call: TRBV7-2; cdr3_length: 15; clone_size: .; j_call: TRBJ2-2; d_call: .; cdr3_nt: TGTGCCAGCAGCTTAGCGTCGCGGGCCACCGGGGAGCTGTTTTTT; cdr3_aa: CASSLASRATGELFF
v_call: TRBV27; cdr3_length: 15; clone_size: .; j_call: TRBJ2-7; d_call: .; cdr3_nt: TGTGCCAGCAGTCCATATTACGAGTACGGGAGCGAGCAGTACTTC; cdr3_aa: CASSPYYEYGSEQYF
v_call: TRBV20-1; cdr3_length: 11; clone_size: .; j_call: TRBJ2-7; d_call: TRBD1; cdr3_nt: TGCAGTGCGTACACAACAGGGGTGTCGTACTTC; cdr3_aa: CSAYTTGVSYF
v_call: TRBV28; cdr3_length: 15; clone_size: few; j_call: TRBJ2-1; d_call: TRBD2; cdr3_nt: TGTGCCAGCAGCCCAGCGAGCGGGGTGTTCAATGAGCAGTTCTTC; cdr3_aa: CASSPASGVFNEQFF
v_call: TRBV27; cdr3_length: 12; clone_size: .; j_call: TRBJ1-1; d_call: .; cdr3_nt: TGTGCCAGCAGCTCGGGTGGAACTGAAGCTTTCTTT; cdr3_aa: CASSSGGTEAFF
v_call: TRBV4-1; cdr3_length: 16; clone_size: .; j_call: TRBJ1-4; d_call: TRBD1; cdr3_nt: TGCGCCAGCAGCCAAGGGGACAGGGTGACTAATGAAAAACTGTTTTTT; cdr3_aa: CASSQGDRVTNEKLFF
v_call: TRBV7-9; cdr3_length: 14; clone_size: .; j_call: TRBJ2-1; d_call: .; cdr3_nt: TGTGCCAGCAGCTTGGGCCAGTGGTACAATGAGCAGTTCTTC; cdr3_aa: CASSLGQWYNEQFF
v_call: TRBV3-1/TRBV3-2; cdr3_length: 14; clone_size: .; j_call: TRBJ2-3; d_call: .; cdr3_nt: TGTGCCAGCAGCCACAGTGCTAGCACAGATACGCAGTATTTT; cdr3_aa: CASSHSASTDTQYF
v_call: TRBV6-5; cdr3_length: 13; clone_size: once; j_call: TRBJ2-7; d_call: TRBD2; cdr3_nt: TGTGCCACTCAAGCGGGAGGCGCCTACGAGCAGTACTTC; cdr3_aa: CATQAGGAYEQYF
v_call: TRBV5-1; cdr3_length: 15; clone_size: .; j_call: TRBJ1-1; d_call: TRBD1; cdr3_nt: TGCGCCAGCAGCTCACAGGGGCCGAGTGACACTGAAGCTTTCTTT; cdr3_aa: CASSSQGPSDTEAFF
v_call: TRBV19; cdr3_length: 12; clone_size: few; j_call: TRBJ1-5; d_call: .; cdr3_nt: TGTGCCAGTAGTCCCAGGGGTCAGCCCCAGCATTTT; cdr3_aa: CASSPRGQPQHF
v_call: TRBV21-1; cdr3_length: 15; clone_size: few; j_call: TRBJ2-2; d_call: .; cdr3_nt: TGTGCCAGCAGCAGCCGGGACAGAAACACCGGGGAGCTGTTTTTT; cdr3_aa: CASSSRDRNTGELFF
v_call: TRBV6-1; cdr3_length: 18; clone_size: .; j_call: TRBJ2-3; d_call: .; cdr3_nt: TGTGCCAGCAGTGAATTAGGGGGTGGGCTAGCGGGCACAGATACGCAGTATTTT; cdr3_aa: CASSELGGGLAGTDTQYF
v_call: TRBV7-6; cdr3_length: 15; clone_size: few; j_call: TRBJ1-5; d_call: .; cdr3_nt: TGTGCCAGCAGCCCCTCCCAGGGTCCGTGGCAGCCCCAGCATTTT; cdr3_aa: CASSPSQGPWQPQHF
v_call: TRBV18; cdr3_length: 13; clone_size: .; j_call: TRBJ1-3; d_call: .; cdr3_nt: TGTGCCAGCTCACCATCCGGTCTCGGCACCATATATTTT; cdr3_aa: CASSPSGLGTIYF
v_call: TRBV7-3; cdr3_length: 15; clone_size: .; j_call: TRBJ2-2; d_call: .; cdr3_nt: TGTGCCAGCAGCTTAACTGGACACTACACCGGGGAGCTGTTTTTT; cdr3_aa: CASSLTGHYTGELFF
v_call: TRBV28; cdr3_length: 16; clone_size: .; j_call: TRBJ2-1; d_call: .; cdr3_nt: TGTGCCAGCAGTGCGGGACAGCCAATTAAATACAATGAGCAGTTCTTC; cdr3_aa: CASSAGQPIKYNEQFF
v_call: TRBV30; cdr3_length: 14; clone_size: .; j_call: TRBJ2-1; d_call: TRBD1; cdr3_nt: TGTGCCTGGAGAAAACCGACAGGGGTCGATGAGCAGTTCTTC; cdr3_aa: CAWRKPTGVDEQFF
v_call: TRBV28; cdr3_length: 15; clone_size: .; j_call: TRBJ2-1; d_call: TRBD2; cdr3_nt: TGTGCCAGCACCAGCGGACTAGTCGGGAACAATGAGCAGTTCTTC; cdr3_aa: CASTSGLVGNNEQFF
v_call: TRBV3-1/TRBV3-2; cdr3_length: 16; clone_size: .; j_call: TRBJ2-2; d_call: .; cdr3_nt: TGTGCCAGCAGCCAAGCCGTCGTGGCTTCCACCGGGGAGCTGTTTTTT; cdr3_aa: CASSQAVVASTGELFF
v_call: TRBV7-3; cdr3_length: 16; clone_size: few; j_call: TRBJ2-2; d_call: .; cdr3_nt: TGTGCCAGCAGCCTACCGACGGGATTGGGCACCGGGGAGCTGTTTTTT; cdr3_aa: CASSLPTGLGTGELFF
v_call: TRBV19; cdr3_length: 14; clone_size: .; j_call: TRBJ1-5; d_call: .; cdr3_nt: TGTGCCAGTACTATTAGGGAGGGCAATCAGCCCCAGCATTTT; cdr3_aa: CASTIREGNQPQHF
v_call: TRBV27; cdr3_length: 11; clone_size: .; j_call: TRBJ2-7; d_call: .; cdr3_nt: TGTGCCAGCAGTTTCCGGTACGAGCAGTACTTC; cdr3_aa: CASSFRYEQYF
v_call: TRBV28; cdr3_length: 14; clone_size: few; j_call: TRBJ1-2; d_call: .; cdr3_nt: TGTGCCAGCAGATTTCCGGGGCGGGGGGGCGGCTACACCTTC; cdr3_aa: CASRFPGRGGGYTF
v_call: TRBV10-3; cdr3_length: 13; clone_size: .; j_call: TRBJ1-6; d_call: .; cdr3_nt: TGTGCCACTAACCTAGGGGGTAATTCACCCCTCCACTTT; cdr3_aa: CATNLGGNSPLHF
v_call: TRBV6-5; cdr3_length: 15; clone_size: .; j_call: TRBJ1-4; d_call: .; cdr3_nt: TGTGCCAGCAGGTTAACCCGCCACTCTAATGAAAAACTGTTTTTT; cdr3_aa: CASRLTRHSNEKLFF
v_call: TRBV19; cdr3_length: 17; clone_size: .; j_call: TRBJ2-2; d_call: TRBD2; cdr3_nt: TGTGCCAGTAGTATTCTACATAGCGGGATGAACACCGGGGAGCTGTTTTTT; cdr3_aa: CASSILHSGMNTGELFF
v_call: TRBV28; cdr3_length: 14; clone_size: .; j_call: TRBJ1-3; d_call: .; cdr3_nt: TGTGCCAGCAGTTTGATCTACTCTGGAAACACCATATATTTT; cdr3_aa: CASSLIYSGNTIYF